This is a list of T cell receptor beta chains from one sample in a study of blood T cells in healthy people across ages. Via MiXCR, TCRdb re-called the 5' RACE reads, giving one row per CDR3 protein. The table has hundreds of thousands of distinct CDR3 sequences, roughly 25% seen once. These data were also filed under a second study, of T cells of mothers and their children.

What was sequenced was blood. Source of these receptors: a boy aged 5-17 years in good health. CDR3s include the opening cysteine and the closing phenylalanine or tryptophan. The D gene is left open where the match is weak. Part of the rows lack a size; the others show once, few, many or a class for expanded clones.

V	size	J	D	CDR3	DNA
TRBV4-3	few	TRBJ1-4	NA	CASSQDGTDNEKLFF	TGCGCCAGCAGCCAAGACGGGACTGACAATGAAAAACTGTTTTTT
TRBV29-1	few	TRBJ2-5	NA	CSGSRGVGQETQYF	TGCAGCGGTTCCAGGGGTGTGGGGCAAGAGACCCAGTACTTC
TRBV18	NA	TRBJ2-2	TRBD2	CASSVLAGDTYTGELFF	TGTGCCAGCTCAGTACTAGCGGGAGACACCTACACCGGGGAGCTGTTTTTT
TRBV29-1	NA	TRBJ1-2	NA	CSAVDKNYGYTF	TGCAGCGCTGTGGACAAGAACTATGGCTACACCTTC
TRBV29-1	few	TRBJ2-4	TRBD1	CSVEDAGQGVIQYF	TGCAGCGTTGAGGATGCGGGACAGGGGGTCATTCAGTACTTC
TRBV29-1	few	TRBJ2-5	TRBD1	CSVDQGAGETQYF	TGCAGCGTTGATCAGGGGGCGGGAGAGACCCAGTACTTC
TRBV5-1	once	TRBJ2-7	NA	CASSKRTAVYEQYF	TGCGCCAGCAGCAAACGGACTGCAGTCTACGAGCAGTACTTC
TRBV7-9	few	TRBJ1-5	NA	CASSSSGGFSGNQPQHF	TGTGCCAGCAGCTCATCCGGGGGATTCAGCGGCAATCAGCCCCAGCATTTT
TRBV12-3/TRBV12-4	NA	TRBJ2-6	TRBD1	CASSLEVGTGPSGANVLTF	TGTGCCAGCAGTTTAGAAGTAGGGACAGGCCCCTCTGGGGCCAACGTCCTGACTTTC
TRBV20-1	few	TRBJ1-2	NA	CSARNLVDNLYGYTF	TGCAGTGCTAGAAACCTGGTGGACAACCTCTATGGCTACACCTTC
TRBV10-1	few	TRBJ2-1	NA	CATNQGGNEQFF	TGCGCCACCAACCAGGGGGGTAATGAGCAGTTCTTC
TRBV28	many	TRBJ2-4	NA	CASSLETALAKNIQYF	TGTGCCAGCAGTCTCGAGACAGCTCTAGCCAAAAACATTCAGTACTTC
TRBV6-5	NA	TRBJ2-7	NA	CAAGSRTDEQYF	TGTGCCGCGGGGAGTAGGACTGACGAGCAGTACTTC
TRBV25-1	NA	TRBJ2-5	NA	CASSDSIQETQYF	TGTGCCAGCAGTGATTCGATTCAAGAGACCCAGTACTTC
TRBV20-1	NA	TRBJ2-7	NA	CSAGPVADSYEQYF	TGCAGTGCCGGTCCGGTAGCGGACTCCTACGAGCAGTACTTC
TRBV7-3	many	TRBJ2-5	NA	CASSSGPQETQYF	TGTGCCAGCAGCTCAGGCCCCCAGGAGACCCAGTACTTC
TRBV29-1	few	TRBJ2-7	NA	CSVERGRREQYF	TGCAGCGTTGAGCGTGGGAGGAGAGAGCAGTACTTC
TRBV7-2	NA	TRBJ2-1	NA	CASSFLGLINEQFF	TGTGCCAGCAGCTTTTTGGGACTCATCAATGAGCAGTTCTTC
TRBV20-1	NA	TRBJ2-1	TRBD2	CSATSGNHNEQFF	TGCAGTGCTACTAGCGGGAACCACAATGAGCAGTTCTTC
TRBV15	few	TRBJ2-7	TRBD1	CATSRLRQGLSSYEQYF	TGTGCCACCAGCAGACTCCGACAGGGATTGAGCTCCTACGAGCAGTACTTC
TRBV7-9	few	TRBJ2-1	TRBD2	CASSLGPGLAGVNEQFF	TGTGCCAGCAGCTTAGGGCCAGGACTAGCGGGAGTTAATGAGCAGTTCTTC
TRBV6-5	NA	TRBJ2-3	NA	CASAPGLGTDTQYF	TGTGCCAGCGCCCCGGGACTCGGCACAGATACGCAGTATTTT
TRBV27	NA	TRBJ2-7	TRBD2	CASSPLAGGHEQYF	TGTGCCAGCAGTCCGTTAGCGGGAGGGCACGAGCAGTACTTC
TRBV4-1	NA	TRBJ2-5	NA	CASSPVALQETQYF	TGCGCCAGCAGCCCCGTAGCGCTCCAAGAGACCCAGTACTTC
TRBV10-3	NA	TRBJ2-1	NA	CAISESDNEQFF	TGTGCCATCAGTGAGTCTGACAATGAGCAGTTCTTC
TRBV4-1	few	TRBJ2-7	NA	CASSQDMAGEVAYEQYF	TGCGCCAGCAGCCAAGATATGGCAGGGGAGGTGGCCTACGAGCAGTACTTC
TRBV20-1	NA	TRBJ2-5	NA	CSARDEDSQETQYF	TGCAGTGCTAGAGATGAGGACAGCCAAGAGACCCAGTACTTC
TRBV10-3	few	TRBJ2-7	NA	CATSLGAYEQYF	TGTGCCACCTCCTTAGGGGCCTACGAGCAGTACTTC
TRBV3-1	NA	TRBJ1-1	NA	CASSQLRTNTEAFF	TGTGCCAGCAGCCAACTACGGACGAACACTGAAGCTTTCTTT
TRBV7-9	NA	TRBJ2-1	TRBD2	CASSRTSGANEQFF	TGTGCCAGCAGTCGGACTAGCGGGGCCAATGAGCAGTTCTTC
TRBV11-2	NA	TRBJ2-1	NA	CASSLAGWEQFF	TGTGCCAGCAGCTTAGCGGGCTGGGAGCAGTTCTTC
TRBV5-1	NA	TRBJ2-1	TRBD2	CATSGLAGDNEQFF	TGCGCCACCTCGGGACTAGCGGGAGACAATGAGCAGTTCTTC